This TCR beta chain was identified in a study of type 1 regulatory T cells. About the research overall: T-allo10 is a Tr1-enriched, alloantigen-specific CD4 T cell product made in vitro.

The germline gives CDR1 SGDLS, CDR2 YYNGEE. Trimming removed 3 bases from V and 5 bases from J, with 9 bases in between. This CDR3 region has 12 residues. TCRdb recomputed calls from the reads with MiXCR, one row per CDR3 protein. Of approximately 100,000 distinct CDR3 sequences in the sample, around a third were seen once. The clonotype comes from a human donor in good health. Sequenced input: CD4+ T cells, either the whole sample or a sorted fraction (not recorded which). The chain employs TRBV9 and TRBJ2-7; possibly TRBD1 for D (6 bases). The CDR3 region has the DNA TGTGCCAGCAGCGCCGAGGGGGACGAGCAGTACTTC. Its translation: CASSAEGDEQYF.